Sequencing of this TCR beta chain was carried out in a study of response to subunit inactivated influenza vaccine. The CDR3 has 14 residues. Germline V lookup: CDR1 SNHLY, CDR2 FYNNEI. Trimming at V came to 5 bases and at J to 6 bases, leaving 7 bases not matched to a gene. Findings of the study overall: Authors proposed each seasonal influenza vaccination draws in few new T cells.

This clonotype came up many times. Its antigen is currently unknown. TCRdb used MiXCR to reprocess the RT-PCR reads, holding one entry per CDR3 protein. The data contain 650,000 to 800,000 distinct CDR3 sequences, 14% of them singletons. The rearrangement joins TRBV2 to TRBJ2-1; 7 bases fit TRBD1. This clonotype was sampled from a man aged 50 to 59 who received an inactivated influenza vaccine. This material consisted of PBMCs from blood, taken 14 days before vaccination. This CDR3 reads CASSRDSSVNEQFF. The CDR3 DNA follows: TGTGCCAGCAGTCGGGACAGTTCGGTCAATGAGCAGTTCTTC. Drawing the rest from reference TRBV2 and TRBJ2-1, the complete variable domain is EPEVTQTPSHQVTQMGQEVILRCVPISNHLYFYWYRQILGQKVEFLVSFYNNEISEKSEIFDDQFSVERPDGSNFTLKIRSTKLEDSAMYFCASSRDSSVNEQFFGPGTRLTVL.